These 17 T cell receptor beta chains originate from one sample sequenced in a study of beta chain features in type 1 diabetes. Whole-study results and caveats: Moderate but significant shortening of TCRB CDR3s was recorded in all four CD4+ subsets from Type 1 diabetes patients.

No antigen has been identified for these receptors. Expressed TCRB transcripts were sequenced because the isolated RNA had all been reverse transcribed beforehand. Assay: immunoSEQ multiplex PCR; the TCRdb copy retains only in-frame clones and omits some. The data show a few hundred thousand clones, approximately 15% seen once. What was sequenced was naive CD4+ T cells from blood. These receptors came from a man aged 30 to 45 with type 1 diabetes.

This clone was seen once. This chain connects TRBV6-5 to TRBJ1-6, with 12 nucleotides matching TRBD1. The CDR3 is 15 residues long. The J segment lost 9 bases and the V segment lost 7 bases, leaving 7 bases of the junction unmatched. Germline values: CDR1 MNHEY, CDR2 SVGAGI. The CDR3 DNA is TGTGCCAGCACGAGGGACAGGGGGCTTCTTTCACCCCTCCACTTT. It codes for CASTRDRGLLSPLHF.

Remarks on this clone: Other nucleotide sequences in the sample specify the same CDR3. This sequence joins TRBV20-1 and TRBJ1-2, with D possibly being TRBD1 (6 bases). Germline V gene lookup returns CDR1 DFQATT and CDR2 SNEGSKA (reference sequence). Trimming left V 6 bases short and J 5 bases short, with 10 bases between. The CDR3 covers 11 residues. CDR3 region: CSARTAYGYTF. The CDR3 DNA reads TGCAGTGCAAGGACAGCTTATGGCTACACCTTC.

This clone was detected a few times. Additional DNA sequences in this sample encode the identical CDR3. The genes are TRBV30 and TRBJ2-3; TRBD1 is a possible D gene (5 bases). Trimming shortened V by 4 bases and J by 4 bases, and 9 bases separated the two germline ends. The CDR3 consists of 12 residues. Per germline, CDR1 GTSNPN and CDR2 SVGIG (reference sequence). This chain's CDR3 is CAWTQGPDTQYF. The CDR3 coding sequence is TGTGCCTGGACGCAGGGCCCAGATACGCAGTATTTT.

The chain is built from TRBV9 and TRBJ1-1; the match to TRBD1 covers 10 bases. This CDR3 region has 15 residues. V shed 0 bases, J shed 6 bases, and the junction held 5 bases outside the gene matches. Germline loops: CDR1 SGDLS, CDR2 YYNGEE. In DNA form, the CDR3 reads TGTGCCAGCAGCGTAGGTGGACAGGGGGGCTCTGAAGCTTTCTTT. This translates into CASSVGGQGGSEAFF.

This clone has only one observation. The rearrangement links TRBV6-5 to TRBJ1-2; weak D call: TRBD1 (6 bases). V was cut by 5 bases and J by 7 bases, with 14 bases left in between. The CDR3 is made up of 13 amino acids. Germline-derived CDR1 and CDR2 are MNHEY and SVGAGI. As DNA, the CDR3 is TGTGCCAGCAGTACCATTGCAGGGGTTGGCTACACCTTC. Encoded protein: CASSTIAGVGYTF.

This clone was observed a few times. The chain uses TRBV5-4 and TRBJ1-5; 10 positions agree with TRBD1. Germline V gene lookup returns CDR1 SGHNT and CDR2 YYREEE (reference sequence). V trimming: 4 bases; J trimming: 0 bases; junction bases outside the gene matches: 4. This CDR3 is 16 amino acids long. As DNA, the CDR3 is TGTGCCAGCAGCCAAGGGACAGGGGATAGCAATCAGCCCCAGCATTTT. Its protein product is CASSQGTGDSNQPQHF. The complete variable domain, with remaining parts taken from reference TRBV5-4 and TRBJ1-5, reads ETGVTQSPTHLIKTRGQQVTLRCSSQSGHNTVSWYQQALGQGPQFIFQYYREEENGRGNFPPRFSGLQFPNYSSELNVNALELDDSALYLCASSQGTGDSNQPQHFGDGTRLSIL.

The table lists this clone with a few counts. The chain combines TRBV5-6 with TRBJ2-1; D possibly corresponds to TRBD1 (5 bases). Germline-derived CDR1 and CDR2 are SGHDT and YYEEEE. The V gene lost 0 bases and the J gene lost 5 bases, with 12 bases spanning the gap. The CDR3 consists of 15 residues. The CDR3 is CASSLGWTQDNEQFF. CDR3 bases: TGTGCCAGCAGCTTGGGATGGACACAGGACAATGAGCAGTTCTTC.

The CDR3 spells CSVETGTGSSTNEKLFF. Here the CDR3 DNA reads TGCAGCGTTGAAACCGGGACAGGGTCCTCCACTAATGAAAAACTGTTTTTT. The V gene is TRBV29-1, the J gene TRBJ1-4; TRBD1 aligns across 9 bases. The CDR3 length is 17 residues. The junction had 9 bases not matched to a gene; V was cut back by 2 bases and J by 2 bases. Germline values: CDR1 SQVTM, CDR2 ANQGSEA.

The rearrangement links TRBV6-5 to TRBJ2-7, with D uncertain. This CDR3 is 16 amino acids long. Germline CDR1 MNHEY, CDR2 SVGAGI. V was clipped by 0 bases and J by 3 bases, with 15 bases between them. The CDR3 loop is CASSYSNSQADYEQYF. As DNA, the CDR3 is TGTGCCAGCAGTTACTCGAATAGTCAGGCTGACTACGAGCAGTACTTC.

A few counts support this clone. The chain carries TRBV7-9 and TRBJ2-3; D might be TRBD2 (6 bases). The CDR3 has 15 residues. Germline V lookup: CDR1 SEHNR, CDR2 FQNEAQ (reference sequence). Trimming shortened V by 1 base and J by 4 bases, and 12 bases separated the two germline ends. The CDR3 is CASSLGRRDPDTQYF. CDR3 DNA sequence: TGTGCCAGCAGCTTAGGTCGGCGGGACCCAGATACGCAGTATTTT.

The V call is TRBV7-8, the J call TRBJ2-5; D unclear. The V gene's germline CDR1 is SGHVS and CDR2 FQNEAQ. CDR3 length: 14 amino acids. V shed 1 base and J shed 5 bases, with 11 bases lying between them. The CDR3 bases are TGTGCCAGCAGCTTAGGGGCTGGCCAGGAGACCCAGTACTTC. Protein: CASSLGAGQETQYF.

The chain joins TRBV27 to TRBJ1-2; 7 nucleotides match TRBD1. The CDR3 consists of 18 residues. The V segment lost 4 bases and the J segment 0 bases; nucleotides outside the gene matches: 14. CDR1 is MNHEY, CDR2 SMNVEV, per germline (reference sequence). DNA of the CDR3: TGTGCCAGCAGTTCATCTAACCGGGACAGAGAGTCTAACTATGGCTACACCTTC. Amino acids: CASSSSNRDRESNYGYTF.

This clone was picked up a small number of times. This chain joins TRBV5-6 and TRBJ1-4; D call uncertain. Trimming stripped 0 bases from V and 8 bases from J, with 5 bases between. CDR1 SGHDT and CDR2 YYEEEE come from the germline V gene. CDR3 length: 12 amino acids. The CDR3 region has the DNA TGTGCCAGCAGCTTGGTCGGGGAAAAACTGTTTTTT. This sequence encodes CASSLVGEKLFF.

As for this clone: Other DNA sequences in the sample encode the same CDR3. This chain joins TRBV7-9 and TRBJ1-1, with 8 nucleotides matching TRBD1. CDR3 length equals 14 residues. With V trimmed by 4 bases and J by 1 base, 2 bases remained unmatched. Per germline, CDR1 SEHNR and CDR2 FQNEAQ (reference sequence). The DNA for the CDR3 is TGTGCCAGCAGCTCGCAGGGGGCGAACACTGAAGCTTTCTTT. Translated, it gives CASSSQGANTEAFF.

This clone was observed a few times. CDR3 sequence (DNA): TGTGCTAGTGGTTCAAGGACAGGGAGGTTGGCCGGGGAGCTGTTTTTT. Translated, it gives CASGSRTGRLAGELFF. The rearrangement uses TRBV12-5 and TRBJ2-2; 8 bases are shared with TRBD1. This CDR3 comprises 16 residues. Trimming took 4 bases from V and 6 from J; bases not matched to a gene: 10. Looked up from germline, CDR1 is LGHNT and CDR2 is FRNRAP. The full variable domain, in which reference TRBV12-5 and TRBJ2-2 provide the parts outside the CDR3, is DARVTQTPRHKVTEMGQEVTMRCQPILGHNTVFWYRQTMMQGLELLAYFRNRAPLDDSGMPKDRFSAEMPDATLATLKIQPSEPRDSAVYFCASGSRTGRLAGELFFGEGSRLTVL.

This clone has more than one count but fewer than ten. The chain is built from TRBV5-1 and TRBJ2-5, with 7 positions matching TRBD1. CDR1 is SGHRS and CDR2 is YFSETQ in the germline V gene. The CDR3 loop spans 14 amino acids. Trimming removed 3 bases from V and 2 bases from J; junction bases left unmatched: 4. In DNA, the CDR3 is TGCGCCAGCAGCTCCGGGACAGTGCAAGAGACCCAGTACTTC. Translation gives CASSSGTVQETQYF.

A few counts support this clone. This chain uses TRBV5-4 with TRBJ2-1; 8 bases match TRBD1. This CDR3 is 15 amino acids long. The ends lost 3 bases at V and 1 base at J; junction bases unmatched: 3. Looked up from germline, CDR1 is SGHNT and CDR2 is YYREEE (reference sequence). This chain's CDR3 is CASSYRDRSYNEQFF. CDR3 in DNA: TGTGCCAGCAGCTACCGGGACAGGTCCTACAATGAGCAGTTCTTC.